What follows is one TCR beta chain and its context. Its antigen is currently unknown. Only in-frame clones appear in the TCRdb table, and some are missing; sequencing was by immunoSEQ multiplex PCR. This repertoire includes under 150,000 clones. These data originate in a study of T cell responses to AZD1222 COVID-19 vaccine. V lost 3 bases, J lost 4 bases, and 13 bases lay in between. This CDR3 region has 16 residues. Germline CDR1 reads ENHRY; CDR2 reads SYGVKD. Notes on the study in general: Mapped onto spike, vaccine-associated CD4 TCRs spanned it and were dominant at 160-218 and 743-854. Only a handful of AZD1222 recipients, six or seven in all, had baseline seropositivity. Once two AZD1222 doses were given, Spike-specific TCR breadth and depth went up.

The receptor was derived from an adult in good health. The source material was peripheral blood. V usage is TRBV10-3 and J usage is TRBJ1-6; unclear D gene. Here the CDR3 reads CAISESGGGYNSPLHF. The CDR3 DNA follows: TGTGCCATCAGTGAATCGGGTGGAGGTTATAATTCACCCCTCCACTTT.